The 5 T cell receptor beta chains listed next were all sequenced from one sample in a study of T cell responses to AZD1222 COVID-19 vaccine. Profiled with immunoSEQ multiplex PCR; TCRdb holds only in-frame clones, not every one. The table has about 170,000 clones, roughly 87% seen once. Sequenced material: peripheral blood, taken 28 days after the second AZD1222 dose. The receptor set was obtained from an adult who received the AZD1222 COVID-19 vaccine.

The V gene is TRBV19, the J gene TRBJ1-1; TRBD1 matches at 7 bases. Unmatched junction bases numbered 8, after V lost 6 bases and J lost 4 bases. This CDR3 has 14 amino acids. Germline V gives CDR1 LNHDA, CDR2 SQIVND (reference sequence). For the CDR3, the DNA is TGTGCCAGTAGCGTGGACAGGAGTTTCACTGAAGCTTTCTTT. Protein sequence: CASSVDRSFTEAFF.

V and J are TRBV7-9 and TRBJ1-3; no clear D. The V gene lost 6 bases and the J gene lost 0 bases, with 12 bases spanning the gap. This CDR3 region has 15 residues. Germline assignment: CDR1 SEHNR and CDR2 FQNEAQ (reference sequence). In DNA, the CDR3 is TGTGCCAGCAGGGGGAGGGAGAGCTCTGGAAACACCATATATTTT. It translates to CASRGRESSGNTIYF.

The chain carries TRBV4-1 and TRBJ1-4; D ambiguous. Trimming shortened V by 1 base and J by 0 bases, and 3 bases separated the two germline ends. CDR3 length equals 14 residues. CDR1 is MGHRA, CDR2 YSYEKL, per germline. As DNA, the CDR3 is TGCGCCAGCAGCCAAGGGGCAACTAATGAAAAACTGTTTTTT. This gives the protein CASSQGATNEKLFF.

The rearrangement links TRBV5-1 to TRBJ2-7; weak D call: TRBD1 (6 bases). This CDR3 region has 14 residues. V gave up 1 base and J gave up 3 bases, with 11 bases separating them. Germline V gene lookup returns CDR1 SGHRS and CDR2 YFSETQ. The DNA for the CDR3 is TGCGCCAGCAGCTTGATCAGGGGATACTACGAGCAGTACTTC. Translated, it gives CASSLIRGYYEQYF.

This clone has only one observation. The chain carries TRBV7-9 and TRBJ1-2; D is unclear. The CDR3 consists of 14 residues. CDR1 SEHNR and CDR2 FQNEAQ come from the germline V gene (reference sequence). V was pared by 4 bases and J by 5 bases, with 14 bases between. Here the CDR3 DNA reads TGTGCCAGCAGCTACCGGGCCTCAGCTTATGGCTACACCTTC. Its protein product is CASSYRASAYGYTF.